This T cell receptor beta chain derives from a study of blood T cell repertoires in COVID-19. Whole-study context: Some COVID-19 samples were acute and others convalescent; all came from the United States, Italy and Spain. T cells, B-cell-depleted T cells, or PBMCs supplied cDNA or gDNA.

Only one count was recorded for this clone. Study processing details: By means of reference gene primer amplification, nucleated cell counts were estimated. Clones were sequenced by immunoSEQ multiplex PCR, and TCRdb holds only the in-frame ones, with some missing. V and J calls and clone size are as listed in that table; D and trimming were resolved from the DNA. The table includes about 110,000 clones, roughly 85% detected once. The ends lost 6 bases at V and 5 bases at J; junction bases unmatched: 5. The CDR3 spans 14 residues. CDR1 and CDR2 from the germline V gene are MDHEN and SYDVKM. The clonotype was recovered from a man between 40 and 49 years old with acute or convalescent COVID-19. This chain links TRBV28 with TRBJ1-5; TRBD1 matches at 9 bases. The sample was peripheral blood. CDR3: CASRTGGGHQPQHF. CDR3 nucleotides: TGTGCCAGCAGAACAGGGGGCGGACATCAGCCCCAGCATTTT.